Listed here are 30 T cell receptor beta chains from one sample, sequenced in a study of regulatory T cells in long-lasting Graves disease. Construction of TCR beta libraries relied on iRepertoire HTBI primers and on Arm-PCR targeting CDR3 regions. TCRdb reprocessed the multiplex PCR reads via MiXCR and lists one record per CDR3 protein. This table holds about 430,000 distinct CDR3 sequences, roughly 23% found once. Documented time point: persistent/refractory GD, antithyroid drugs over 5 years with positive TRAb. Scientists built the TCR library using RNA that was extracted from PBMCs. Sequencing was performed on peripheral blood mononuclear cells (PBMCs), taken when the disease was refractory, from a patient treated with antithyroid drugs. Receptors originate from a female donor with Graves disease.

This clonotype was seen more than once but under ten times. The chain carries TRBV11-2 and TRBJ2-2; 9 nucleotides agree with TRBD2. CDR3 length equals 17 residues. J lost 1 base, V lost 3 bases, and 6 bases had no gene match. CDR1 and CDR2 from the germline V gene are SGHAT and FQNNGV. Here the CDR3 reads CASSFSLREGNTGELFF. DNA of the CDR3: TGTGCCAGCAGCTTCTCCCTGCGGGAGGGGAACACCGGGGAGCTGTTTTTT.

This clonotype was seen only a few times. This may come from a read error, since a much larger clone is one base off. The genes are TRBV12-3 or TRBV12-4 and TRBJ2-5, with a weak D call TRBD2 (6 bases). The CDR3 has 13 amino acids. For the CDR3, the DNA is TGTGTCAGCAGTTTACTAGCAGCCGAGACCCAGTACTTC. It yields the protein CVSSLLAAETQYF.

The rearrangement links TRBV6-5 to TRBJ2-2, with D unclear. Per the germline V gene, CDR1 is MNHEY and CDR2 is SVGAGI. This CDR3 comprises 17 residues. The V end lost 0 bases, the J end lost 0 bases, and 11 bases lay between the germline ends. The CDR3, as DNA: TGTGCCAGCAGTTACTCCAAGGGTGGGGCGAACACCGGGGAGCTGTTTTTT. Encoded protein: CASSYSKGGANTGELFF.

There are many counts of this clonotype. The chain uses TRBV2 and TRBJ1-3; D gene uncertain. CDR3 length equals 13 residues. CDR1 is SNHLY and CDR2 is FYNNEI in the germline V gene. V gave up 4 bases and J gave up 2 bases, with 6 bases separating them. CDR3 region: CASSGSTGNTIYF. The CDR3, as DNA: TGTGCCAGCAGTGGGAGCACTGGAAACACCATATATTTT.

This clonotype was seen only a few times. The gene calls are TRBV15 and TRBJ2-1; 7 nucleotides line up with TRBD1. The CDR3 consists of 15 residues. Germline V lookup: CDR1 LNHNV, CDR2 YYDKDF (reference sequence). Trimming took 4 bases from V and 4 from J; bases not matched to a gene: 7. In DNA, the CDR3 is TGTGCCACCAGCATCGAGGGGGCGCATTACAATGAGCAGTTCTTC. This translates into CATSIEGAHYNEQFF.

Of note for this clonotype: This could be a read error, since a much larger clone is one nucleotide away. V usage is TRBV27 and J usage is TRBJ2-5, with unresolved D. CDR1 is MNHEY, CDR2 SMNVEV, per germline (reference sequence). This CDR3 has 15 residues. V was pared by 0 bases and J by 11 bases, with 19 bases between. As DNA, the CDR3 is TGTGCCAGCAGTTTATCGCGGACCCCCCTCTACGGGCAGTACTTC. Translated: CASSLSRTPLYGQYF.

About this clonotype itself: This may come from a read error, since a much larger clone is one base off. The chain links TRBV12-3 or TRBV12-4 to TRBJ2-7, with D unclear. The CDR3 runs to 13 residues. The CDR3 DNA follows: TGTGCCAGCAGTTTTTACCCCTCCTACGAGCAGCACTTC. This codes for CASSFYPSYEQHF.

This clonotype occurred many times. The rearrangement uses TRBV2 and TRBJ2-5; the D gene is possibly TRBD2 (6 bases). The germline V and J ends were trimmed by 10 bases and 4 bases, with 19 bases remaining between them. The CDR3 covers 14 residues. Germline values: CDR1 SNHLY, CDR2 FYNNEI. This chain's CDR3 is CATSERDSGETQYF. As DNA, the CDR3 is TGTGCCACCTCTGAACGGGACTCCGGAGAGACCCAGTACTTC.

Comment on this clonotype: This clone may be a read error of a much larger clone one base away. The chain carries TRBV15 and TRBJ2-2, with a weak D call TRBD1 (5 bases). Trimming took off 1 base at V and 4 bases at J, with 10 bases between the two ends. Germline V CDR1 and CDR2: LNHNV, YYDKDF (reference sequence). The CDR3 spans 15 residues. CDR3 amino acids: CATSRGEGVTGELFF. CDR3 bases: TGTGCCACCAGCAGAGGGGAAGGGGTCACCGGGGAGCTGTTTTTT.

This clonotype was picked up a small number of times. Here the CDR3 reads CASSLGLAGEGRELFF. CDR3 DNA: TGTGCCAGCAGCTTGGGACTAGCGGGAGAGGGACGGGAGCTGTTTTTT. J is TRBJ2-2 and V is TRBV5-6, with 12 bases identical to TRBD2. Germline loops: CDR1 SGHDT, CDR2 YYEEEE. CDR3 length: 16 amino acids. V lost 0 bases and J lost 9; bases outside the gene matches: 6. The entire variable domain, with the rest obtained from reference TRBV5-6 and TRBJ2-2, is as follows: DAGVTQSPTHLIKTRGQQVTLRCSPKSGHDTVSWYQQALGQGPQFIFQYYEEEERQRGNFPDRFSGHQFPNYSSELNVNALLLGDSALYLCASSLGLAGEGRELFFGEGSRLTVL.

This clonotype was counted a few times. This chain joins TRBV30 and TRBJ1-2; 8 bases are a match to TRBD1. Germline CDR1 reads GTSNPN; CDR2 reads SVGIG (reference sequence). This CDR3 is built from 15 residues. Trimming removed 2 bases from V and 2 bases from J; junction bases left unmatched: 7. The CDR3 loop reads CAWSKGRTGNYGYTF. CDR3 in DNA: TGTGCCTGGAGTAAAGGAAGGACAGGGAACTATGGCTACACCTTC.

This clonotype was detected many times. The CDR3 bases are TGCGCCAGCAGTGAGTACGGGGCTAACTCCTACGAGCAGTACTTC. It yields the protein CASSEYGANSYEQYF. The rearrangement joins TRBV10-2 to TRBJ2-7, with D perhaps matching TRBD1 or TRBD2 (5 bases each). This CDR3 contains 15 residues. CDR1 and CDR2 (germline): WSHSY, SAAADI. V lost 1 base to trimming and J lost 0 bases, with 10 bases between them.

V usage is TRBV20-1 and J usage is TRBJ2-7; D call uncertain. The V gene's germline CDR1 is DFQATT and CDR2 SNEGSKA (reference sequence). CDR3 length: 14 amino acids. The germline V and J ends were trimmed by 0 bases and 1 base, with 10 bases remaining between them. In DNA form, the CDR3 reads TGCAGTGCTAGAGATATCCAGATATCCTACGAGCAGTACTTC. It encodes CSARDIQISYEQYF.

The chain combines TRBV28 with TRBJ1-5; TRBD1 agrees at 12 bases. The germline gives CDR1 MDHEN, CDR2 SYDVKM. This CDR3 has 14 residues. With 8 bases clipped from V and 4 bases from J, the junction kept 3 bases outside the gene matches. The CDR3 protein is CASGGQGANQPQHF. In DNA, the CDR3 is TGTGCCAGCGGGGGACAGGGGGCGAATCAGCCCCAGCATTTT.

This clonotype occurred once. The chain is built from TRBV4-2 and TRBJ2-6; no clear D. The CDR3 totals 17 residues. Germline CDR1 and CDR2: LGHNA and YNFKEQ. V lost 0 bases and J lost 1, with 10 bases in between. CDR3 protein: CASSQETHASGANVLTF. Here the CDR3 DNA reads TGTGCCAGCAGCCAAGAGACCCACGCTTCTGGGGCCAACGTCCTGACTTTC.

This clonotype was recorded at least ten times. The rearrangement links TRBV18 to TRBJ1-1; a possible D gene is TRBD1 (5 bases). Germline V gene lookup returns CDR1 KGHSH and CDR2 LQKENI. Trimming shortened V by 3 bases and J by 8 bases, and 19 bases separated the two germline ends. This CDR3 comprises 15 residues. The CDR3 spells CASSPNQGGATEAFF. The DNA for the CDR3 is TGTGCCAGCTCACCGAACCAGGGAGGGGCCACGGAAGCTTTCTTT.

In this sample, this clonotype turned up many times. The genes are TRBV28 and TRBJ1-1; 9 bases agree with TRBD1. Trimming took 5 bases from V and 6 from J; bases not matched to a gene: 7. The CDR3 extends over 14 amino acids. Germline V gene data show CDR1 as MDHEN and CDR2 as SYDVKM. CDR3 region: CASSVTGGFSEAFF. CDR3 bases: TGTGCCAGCAGTGTAACAGGGGGCTTCTCTGAAGCTTTCTTT.

This clonotype was picked up a small number of times. V is TRBV2 and J is TRBJ2-1, with D perhaps matching TRBD2 (6 bases). CDR3 length: 13 amino acids. CDR1 is SNHLY and CDR2 is FYNNEI in the germline V gene. Trimming shortened V by 8 bases and J by 4 bases, and 12 bases separated the two germline ends. This CDR3 is CASEEGTYNEQFF. The CDR3 nucleotides read TGTGCCAGCGAGGAGGGAACTTACAATGAGCAGTTCTTC.

This clonotype was seen repeatedly, ten times or more. The V gene is TRBV20-1, the J gene TRBJ2-5; weak D call: TRBD1 (6 bases). Germline values: CDR1 DFQATT, CDR2 SNEGSKA (reference sequence). The CDR3 covers 15 residues. The V and J ends lost 0 bases and 0 bases respectively, with 11 bases between them. CDR3 nucleotides: TGCAGTGCTAGAGATACGAACAGGGACCAAGAGACCCAGTACTTC. Translated, it gives CSARDTNRDQETQYF.

This clonotype came up many times. The chain is built from TRBV30 and TRBJ2-5; TRBD2 agrees at 7 bases. V lost 4 bases, J lost 5 bases, and 7 bases stayed unmatched. There are 13 residues in the CDR3. CDR1 is GTSNPN and CDR2 is SVGIG in the germline V gene (reference sequence). The CDR3 nucleotides read TGTGCCTGGAAACTGGGGGGGATGGAGACCCAGTACTTC. Encoded protein: CAWKLGGMETQYF.

This clonotype was found many times. The gene calls are TRBV28 and TRBJ2-7, with 8 bases fitting TRBD1. Trimming cost V 5 bases and J 6 bases; bases outside gene matches: 3. Germline CDR1 and CDR2: MDHEN and SYDVKM. The CDR3 runs 12 residues. CDR3 nucleotide sequence: TGTGCCAGCAGTCGACAGGGGCGCGAGCAGTACTTC. Its translation: CASSRQGREQYF.

The gene calls are TRBV19 and TRBJ2-1, with 10 nucleotides matching TRBD2. The CDR3 covers 17 residues. The V gene end was trimmed by 5 bases and the J gene end by 5 bases; junction bases not matched to a gene: 12. The V gene's germline CDR1 is LNHDA and CDR2 SQIVND (reference sequence). For the CDR3, the DNA is TGTGCCAGTAGTGCGGCTAGCGGGAGTAGATCACACAATGAGCAGTTCTTC. Translating gives CASSAASGSRSHNEQFF.

The chain uses TRBV30 and TRBJ1-5, with no clear D. V was pared by 0 bases and J by 1 base, with 10 bases between. The CDR3 sequence is 15 residues long. The germline CDR1 and CDR2 sequences are GTSNPN and SVGIG (reference sequence). The CDR3, as DNA: TGTGCCTGGAGTGTGACGGGTTGGAGCAATCAGCCCCAGCATTTT. Translated: CAWSVTGWSNQPQHF.

This clonotype has ten or more counts. This chain connects TRBV28 to TRBJ2-5; D might be TRBD2 (7 bases). V lost 1 base to trimming and J lost 2 bases, with 14 bases between them. This CDR3 is built from 16 residues. Germline loops: CDR1 MDHEN, CDR2 SYDVKM. The CDR3 region is CASSLLAGALQETQYF. CDR3 nucleotide sequence: TGTGCCAGCAGTTTATTGGCGGGGGCGCTTCAAGAGACCCAGTACTTC.

This clonotype has ten or more counts. V is TRBV6-1 and J is TRBJ2-2; unclear D gene. From germline, CDR1 is MNHNS and CDR2 SASEGT. This CDR3 spans 14 amino acids. V was pared by 7 bases and J by 0 bases, with 9 bases between. The CDR3 DNA sequence: TGTGCCAGCAAATATCGAACGAACACCGGGGAGCTGTTTTTT. Amino acid sequence: CASKYRTNTGELFF.

V and J are TRBV4-2 and TRBJ1-1; the D is unclear. There are 16 residues in the CDR3. The V end lost 4 bases, the J end lost 5 bases, and 20 bases lay between the germline ends. The germline gives CDR1 LGHNA, CDR2 YNFKEQ. CDR3 DNA: TGTGCCAGCAGCCCCCTCAACCTGCTGGAACGGACTGAAGCTTTCTTT. As protein: CASSPLNLLERTEAFF.

This chain connects TRBV10-3 to TRBJ2-1, with D possibly TRBD2 on 6 matching bases. Germline assignment: CDR1 ENHRY and CDR2 SYGVKD. With 6 bases removed from V and 8 bases from J, the gap between germline ends came to 14 bases. The CDR3 spans 13 residues. For the CDR3, the DNA is TGTGCCATCAGGGACTATGCCAAGGATGAGCAGTTCTTC. It encodes CAIRDYAKDEQFF.

In regard to this clonotype: The junction and the germline gene differ at one end; a read error may be behind it. The chain joins TRBV29-1 to TRBJ2-7, with D possibly being TRBD1 or TRBD2 (6 bases each). Germline V gene data show CDR1 as SQVTM and CDR2 as ANQGSEA. This CDR3 has 12 residues. For the CDR3, the DNA is TGCAGCGCTAGGGGGGACTCCTGCGAGCAGTACTTC. Its protein is CSARGDSCEQYF.

The V gene is TRBV12-3 or TRBV12-4, the J gene TRBJ2-7; maybe TRBD2 (6 bases). This CDR3 contains 14 residues. With 5 bases removed from V and 6 bases from J, the gap between germline ends came to 17 bases. The CDR3, as DNA: TGTGCCAGCAGTCCAGCGGGCCCCTTGAGCGAGCAGTACTTC. This translates into CASSPAGPLSEQYF.

This clonotype has at least ten counts. The CDR3 region has the DNA TGTGCCAGCAGCAAAAGAGACGGTAACCTTGAAGCTTTCTTT. Translated: CASSKRDGNLEAFF. V gene TRBV14 combines with J gene TRBJ1-1; D is undetermined. V was cut by 5 bases and J by 7 bases, with 17 bases left in between. This CDR3 has 14 amino acids. Per the germline V gene, CDR1 is SGHDN and CDR2 is FVKESK.